The TCR beta chain under discussion was sequenced for a study of Graves' ophthalmopathy and Graves' hyperthyroidism. This clonotype was seen once. The CDR3 runs 13 residues. Germline V gene data show CDR1 as DFQATT and CDR2 as SNEGSKA (reference sequence). V gave up 6 bases and J gave up 2 bases, with 13 bases separating them. Amplified TCR beta CDR3 regions were obtained using RNA transcripts as template. First-round RT-PCR employed HTBI primers, with a second-round multiplex PCR after it. Each CDR3 protein is one row after TCRdb ran MiXCR on the multiplex PCR reads. The sample holds about 700,000 distinct CDR3 sequences; about two fifths are singletons and the top ten take 3% to 3.5%.

The gene calls are TRBV20-1 and TRBJ2-5; D is undetermined. Sequenced sample: peripheral blood. The receptor was derived from an adult man with Graves' ophthalmopathy. Here the CDR3 reads CSACGQIQETQYF. The CDR3 DNA sequence: TGCAGTGCCTGCGGCCAGATACAAGAGACCCAGTACTTC.